A selection of T cell receptor beta chains follows, all from one sample in a study of OX40 agonist ivuxolimab in advanced cancers. Profiling relied on immunoSEQ multiplex PCR, and the TCRdb table lists in-frame clones only, not all of them. The sample holds 51,000 or so clones, approximately 91% seen once. The sample here was CD4+ or CD8+ T cells sorted from blood, taken in a trial of the OX40 agonist ivuxolimab. Every receptor here comes from an adult with an advanced solid tumor such as melanoma, head and neck, liver or kidney cancer. Both conserved end residues are part of each CDR3. D genes are given only for firm matches. Only part of the rows carry a size: once, few, many, or a class if the clone is expanded.

j_gene | len | d_gene | abundance | v_gene | CDR3nt | CDR3aa
TRBJ2-7 | 15 | NA | NA | TRBV11-2 | TGTGCCAGCAGCTCTCCCCTGGTATCCACCTACGAGCAGTACTTC | CASSSPLVSTYEQYF
TRBJ1-6 | 14 | TRBD1 | NA | TRBV7-9 | TGTGCCAGCAGCATGGACAGGGGGAATTCACCCCTCCACTTT | CASSMDRGNSPLHF
TRBJ2-2 | 16 | TRBD2 | NA | TRBV9 | TGTGCCAGCAGCCCCCGAGTTAGCGGGGACACCGGGGAGCTGTTTTTT | CASSPRVSGDTGELFF
TRBJ2-1 | 17 | TRBD1 | once | TRBV27 | TGTGCCAGCAGTATCTTCTGGGGGGACAGGGGTTACAATGAGCAGTTCTTC | CASSIFWGDRGYNEQFF
TRBJ2-1 | 15 | NA | NA | TRBV19 | TGTGCCAGTAGTTCCTCATTGAGCTCCTACAATGAGCAGTTCTTC | CASSSSLSSYNEQFF
TRBJ2-1 | 16 | TRBD2 | few | TRBV6-1 | TGTGCCAGCAGTGGGGTGGATAGAGCGGGGGGCGATGAGCAGTTCTTC | CASSGVDRAGGDEQFF
TRBJ2-1 | 15 | TRBD2 | NA | TRBV7-9 | TGTGCCAGCACCTTAGCTAGCGGGGGGGCAAATGAGCAGTTCTTC | CASTLASGGANEQFF
TRBJ1-2 | 15 | NA | NA | TRBV30 | TGTGCCTGGACACCTGACGGGGGGCTGAGCTATGGCTACACCTTC | CAWTPDGGLSYGYTF
TRBJ1-1 | 13 | NA | NA | TRBV5-6 | TGTGCCAGCAGCGACGACTACAACACTGAAGCTTTCTTT | CASSDDYNTEAFF
TRBJ2-7 | 14 | NA | NA | TRBV5-6 | TGTGCCAGCAGCCCTGCCGGGCCAACCTACGAGCAGTACTTC | CASSPAGPTYEQYF
TRBJ2-7 | 13 | NA | NA | TRBV19 | TGTGCCAGTAGTATTTTGACAGCCGGCGAGCAGTACTTC | CASSILTAGEQYF
TRBJ2-7 | 15 | TRBD2 | once | TRBV9 | TGTGCCAGCACTCCTTATAGCGGGGACAACTACGAGCAGTACTTC | CASTPYSGDNYEQYF
TRBJ1-1 | 14 | NA | NA | TRBV27 | TGTGCCAGCAGCTCAGGGGTCATGAACACTGAAGCTTTCTTT | CASSSGVMNTEAFF
TRBJ2-1 | 18 | TRBD2 | NA | TRBV30 | TGTGCCTGGCAGTACACTAGCGGGGGCGCATGGGGTTGGGATGAGCAGTTCTTC | CAWQYTSGGAWGWDEQFF
TRBJ2-1 | 13 | NA | NA | TRBV7-6 | TGTGCCAGCAGCTTAGGGGGAGGCGGTGAGCAGTTCTTC | CASSLGGGGEQFF
TRBJ2-3 | 15 | TRBD2 | NA | TRBV7-6 | TGTGCCAGCAGCTCCATTAGCGGGGGGCTAGATACGCAGTATTTT | CASSSISGGLDTQYF
TRBJ2-2 | 17 | NA | NA | TRBV19 | TGTGCCAGTACCCCCGGGGACACTTTCGCGAACACCGGGGAGCTGTTTTTT | CASTPGDTFANTGELFF
TRBJ2-7 | 15 | TRBD1 | once | TRBV7-9 | TGTGCCAGCAGCTTGTCCCGGGACAGGGGGTACGAGCAGTACTTC | CASSLSRDRGYEQYF
TRBJ2-3 | 16 | TRBD1 | NA | TRBV5-4 | TGTGCCAGCAGCTATTTCCCCGGACAGGGCCCAGATACGCAGTATTTT | CASSYFPGQGPDTQYF
TRBJ2-7 | 19 | TRBD1 | NA | TRBV2 | TGTGCCAGCAGCCTCCCGGGACAGGGACTCGAAGGTACCAAATACGAGCAGTACTTC | CASSLPGQGLEGTKYEQYF
TRBJ2-1 | 13 | NA | NA | TRBV4-1 | TGCGCCAGCAGCCAAGGTGCGACCAATGAGCAGTTCTTC | CASSQGATNEQFF
TRBJ1-1 | 15 | TRBD1 | NA | TRBV5-1 | TGCGCCAGCAGCTTCTTCCGACAGGGGGACACTGAAGCTTTCTTT | CASSFFRQGDTEAFF
TRBJ2-3 | 15 | TRBD2 | once | TRBV25-1 | TGTGCCAGCAGTGGGCGGGGGGGCCGAGGAGATACGCAGTATTTT | CASSGRGGRGDTQYF
TRBJ1-2 | 14 | TRBD1 | NA | TRBV5-6 | TGTGCCAGCAGCTTGTTGGACAGGGGGGATGGCTACACCTTC | CASSLLDRGDGYTF
TRBJ2-1 | 14 | TRBD2 | NA | TRBV27 | TGTGCCAGCAAAGCGGGGGGCTCCTACAATGAGCAGTTCTTC | CASKAGGSYNEQFF
TRBJ2-7 | 15 | NA | NA | TRBV4-3 | TGCGCCAGCAGCCAAGATTCGGGATCCCCCTACGAGCAGTACTTC | CASSQDSGSPYEQYF
TRBJ2-5 | 16 | NA | NA | TRBV27 | TGTGCCAGCTCACCCACGACAGGAGAAGCTCAAGAGACCCAGTACTTC | CASSPTTGEAQETQYF
TRBJ2-7 | 16 | TRBD1 | NA | TRBV7-8 | TGTGCCAGCAGCTTAGAGGGGGCCACCGACGCCTACGAGCAGTACTTC | CASSLEGATDAYEQYF
TRBJ1-2 | 12 | NA | NA | TRBV2 | TGTGCCAGCGAGAACGTGGTGGGTGGCTACACCTTC | CASENVVGGYTF
TRBJ2-7 | 15 | TRBD2 | NA | TRBV5-4 | TGTGCCAGCAGCGAGGAGGAGCGGGGGGGCCGCGAGCAGTACTTC | CASSEEERGGREQYF
TRBJ2-3 | 12 | NA | NA | TRBV9 | TGTGCCAGCAGCGTTAGCACAGATACGCAGTATTTT | CASSVSTDTQYF